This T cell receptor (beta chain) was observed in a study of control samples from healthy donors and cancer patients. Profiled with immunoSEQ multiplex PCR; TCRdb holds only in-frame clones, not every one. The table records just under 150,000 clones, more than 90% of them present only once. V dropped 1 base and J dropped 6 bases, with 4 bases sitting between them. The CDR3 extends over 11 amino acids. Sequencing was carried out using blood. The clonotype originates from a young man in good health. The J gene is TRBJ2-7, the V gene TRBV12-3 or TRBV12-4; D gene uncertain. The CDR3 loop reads CASSLGGEQYF. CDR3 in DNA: TGTGCCAGCAGTTTAGGCGGCGAGCAGTACTTC.